This T cell receptor beta chain was sequenced in a study of blood T cell repertoires in COVID-19. Looking at the study overall: Sites in the United States, Italy and Spain provided acute and convalescent COVID-19 samples.

Study processing details: How many nucleated cells were present was estimated from reference gene primer amplification. Repertoires were generated with immunoSEQ multiplex PCR, while TCRdb's copy carries only in-frame clones and drops some. V and J calls and clone size are those listed in that table; D and trimming were worked out from the DNA. Of around 200,000 clones listed, approximately 85% were seen once; the top ten hold approximately 9.4%. Germline V gene sequence: CDR1 WSHSY, CDR2 SAAADI. The CDR3 contains 10 residues. V was pared by 8 bases and J by 5 bases, with 6 bases between. The sample comprised peripheral blood. This TCR was sampled from a woman at least 80 years old with acute or convalescent COVID-19. The chain is built from TRBV10-2 and TRBJ2-5; unclear D gene. The DNA for the CDR3 is TGCGCCAGCGGCCCCGAGACCCAGTACTTC. It translates to CASGPETQYF.